A selection of T cell receptor beta chains follows, all from one sample in a study of blood T cell repertoires in COVID-19. Clones were read by immunoSEQ multiplex PCR, and TCRdb kept only the in-frame ones, dropping some. The repertoire holds about 240,000 clones, with approximately 86% as singletons. Source material: PBMCs or T cells enriched from blood (not recorded which). These receptors were taken from a woman under 40 with acute COVID-19. Each CDR3 is given with its conserved first and last residue. The D gene is left open where the match is weak. Expanded clones are given a class, and other clones once, few, many or no size at all.

- | - | TRBJ2-7 | TRBV7-2 | CASSTTAASYEQYF | TGTGCCAGCAGCACGACAGCTGCTTCCTACGAGCAGTACTTC
- | - | TRBJ2-1 | TRBV5-1 | CASSPSAAVTHNEQFF | TGCGCCAGCAGCCCATCAGCGGCGGTCACGCACAATGAGCAGTTCTTC
- | - | TRBJ1-2 | TRBV11-2 | CASSLVGGNGYTF | TGTGCCAGCAGCTTAGTGGGGGGGAATGGCTACACCTTC
- | TRBD1 | TRBJ2-5 | TRBV9 | CASSVSRQGALGETQYF | TGTGCCAGCAGCGTAAGTCGACAGGGGGCTCTGGGAGAGACCCAGTACTTC
- | - | TRBJ1-2 | TRBV12-5 | CASGLWGAYGYTF | TGTGCTAGTGGTTTATGGGGCGCTTATGGCTACACCTTC
few | TRBD1 | TRBJ1-2 | TRBV7-9 | CASSFGQGAYGYTF | TGTGCCAGCAGCTTTGGACAGGGGGCTTATGGCTACACCTTC
- | - | TRBJ2-5 | TRBV5-1 | CASRDIGGLQETQYF | TGCGCCAGCAGGGATATAGGGGGACTACAAGAGACCCAGTACTTC
- | - | TRBJ1-4 | TRBV3-1/TRBV3-2 | CASSIMASTNEKLFF | TGTGCCAGCAGCATTATGGCATCAACTAATGAAAAACTGTTTTTT
- | TRBD1 | TRBJ2-7 | TRBV15 | CATSRDLGTALRQYF | TGTGCCACCAGCAGAGATCTTGGGACAGCCCTACGGCAGTACTTC
- | - | TRBJ1-3 | TRBV25-1 | CASSRQGGNTIYF | TGTGCCAGCAGTCGGCAGGGTGGAAACACCATATATTTT
- | - | TRBJ2-3 | TRBV7-8 | CASSSSVRGPRTDTQYF | TGTGCCAGCAGCTCCTCAGTGCGGGGGCCGAGGACAGATACGCAGTATTTT
few | - | TRBJ1-4 | TRBV3-1/TRBV3-2 | CASSQARRGQKLFF | TGTGCCAGCAGCCAAGCCCGCAGGGGTCAGAAACTGTTTTTT
- | TRBD1 | TRBJ1-3 | TRBV19 | CASTPGQGSSGNTIYF | TGTGCCAGTACCCCGGGACAGGGCAGCTCTGGAAACACCATATATTTT
- | - | TRBJ1-1 | TRBV12-5 | CASGPPGAGAPTEAFF | TGTGCTAGTGGTCCTCCCGGAGCGGGGGCGCCTACTGAAGCTTTCTTT
- | - | TRBJ1-4 | TRBV5-1 | CASSLAPGTTSEKLFF | TGCGCCAGCAGCCTCGCTCCCGGGACAACTTCTGAAAAACTGTTTTTT